The 18 T cell receptor beta chains reported below all come from one sample, sequenced in a study of blood T cell repertoires in COVID-19. The protocol was immunoSEQ multiplex PCR, while the TCRdb copy is restricted to in-frame clones and leaves out a portion. Of about 140,000 clones listed, 79% are singletons. Sequencing was carried out using peripheral blood. These receptors originate from a man aged 60-69 years with acute or convalescent COVID-19.

This rearrangement joins TRBV28 to TRBJ2-3; 9 nucleotides line up with TRBD2. The CDR3 is 17 residues long. Germline trimming cut 2 bases from V and 6 bases from J; bases unmatched to any gene: 12. Germline lookup yields CDR1 MDHEN and CDR2 SYDVKM. CDR3 in amino acids: CASSLRGSGSRGDTQYF. The CDR3 DNA is TGTGCCAGCAGTTTACGGGGTAGCGGGAGTAGGGGGGATACGCAGTATTTT.

The chain employs TRBV7-2 and TRBJ2-7; 7 positions match TRBD1. Germline V gene lookup returns CDR1 SGHTA and CDR2 FQGNSA. The CDR3 covers 15 residues. Unmatched junction bases numbered 9, after V lost 5 bases and J lost 2 bases. CDR3 loop: CASSQVWGQTYEQYF. In nucleotides, the CDR3 is TGTGCCAGCAGCCAGGTGTGGGGACAGACCTACGAGCAGTACTTC.

The V and J genes are TRBV19 and TRBJ2-3, with 7 bases aligning to TRBD2. V trimming: 3 bases; J trimming: 5 bases; junction bases outside the gene matches: 5. Germline CDR1 reads LNHDA; CDR2 reads SQIVND (reference sequence). The CDR3 runs 14 residues. The CDR3 region is CASSISPGGDTQYF. CDR3 DNA sequence: TGTGCCAGTAGTATTTCCCCGGGGGGAGATACGCAGTATTTT.

The genes are TRBV9 and TRBJ1-3; TRBD1 agrees at 9 bases. CDR1 is SGDLS and CDR2 is YYNGEE in the germline V gene. This CDR3 spans 19 amino acids. The J segment lost 8 bases and the V segment lost 3 bases, leaving 21 bases of the junction unmatched. The CDR3 DNA follows: TGTGCCAGCAGCGCCGGGACAGGGATTCGGAAGTTGTCGGGGGACACCATATATTTT. It specifies CASSAGTGIRKLSGDTIYF.

This clone is a singleton in its sample. The rearrangement joins TRBV5-6 to TRBJ1-1; D unresolved. Per germline, CDR1 SGHDT and CDR2 YYEEEE. CDR3 length equals 15 residues. The V and J ends lost 4 bases and 5 bases respectively, with 18 bases between them. CDR3 sequence (DNA): TGTGCCAGCAGCGGTTTGTCGGAATCGGGGACTGAAGCTTTCTTT. Residues: CASSGLSESGTEAFF.

DNA for the CDR3: TGTGCCAGCAGCCCGGAGGAGGGAAGGGGGCAGTTCTTC. Its translation: CASSPEEGRGQFF. The chain employs TRBV7-2 and TRBJ2-1, with D possibly matching TRBD2 (6 bases). Trimming stripped 5 bases from V and 12 bases from J, with 17 bases between. Per germline, CDR1 SGHTA and CDR2 FQGNSA. This CDR3 has 13 residues.

The chain is built from TRBV10-3 and TRBJ2-7, with TRBD1 matching 12 bases. The CDR3 runs 15 residues. From germline, CDR1 is ENHRY and CDR2 SYGVKD. The V segment lost 3 bases and the J segment 7 bases; nucleotides outside the gene matches: 7. In DNA form, the CDR3 reads TGTGCCATCAGTGAACCGGGACAGGGGGCGGGGGAGCAGTACTTC. It yields the protein CAISEPGQGAGEQYF.

The DNA for the CDR3 is TGTGCCAGCAGCTTGACAGGTTCGAACACTGAAGCTTTCTTT. This sequence encodes CASSLTGSNTEAFF. The gene calls are TRBV11-2 and TRBJ1-1, with D perhaps matching TRBD1 (6 bases). V was shortened by 3 bases and J by 1 base, with 9 bases between the two germline ends. Per germline, CDR1 SGHAT and CDR2 FQNNGV. The CDR3 length is 14 residues.

The rearrangement links TRBV5-5 to TRBJ2-7, with 9 bases fitting TRBD1. Germline assignment: CDR1 SGHKS and CDR2 YYEKEE (reference sequence). V shed 4 bases and J 4 bases; nucleotides not matched to a gene: 6. The CDR3 extends over 14 amino acids. The CDR3 bases are TGTGCCAGCAGCGCCGGGACAGGGCAGTACGAGCAGTACTTC. The encoded protein is CASSAGTGQYEQYF.

This clone appeared a single time. The chain employs TRBV3-1 (or the pseudogene TRBV3-2) and TRBJ1-4, with unresolved D. The CDR3 contains 17 residues. From germline, CDR1 is LGHDT and CDR2 YNNKEL (reference sequence). Trimming pared 0 bases from V and 1 base from J, leaving 12 bases between. CDR3 sequence reads: CASSQEERRVTNEKLFF. CDR3 in DNA: TGTGCCAGCAGCCAAGAGGAAAGGAGGGTAACTAATGAAAAACTGTTTTTT.

This chain joins TRBV6-1 and TRBJ2-7; TRBD2 matches at 7 bases. CDR1 is MNHNS and CDR2 is SASEGT in the germline V gene. V lost 1 base to trimming and J lost 5 bases; unmatched junction nucleotides: 2. The CDR3 runs to 13 residues. In DNA form, the CDR3 reads TGTGCCAGCAGTGAAGTGGGAGGGGACGAGCAGTACTTC. It is translated as CASSEVGGDEQYF.

In its sample, this clone was seen a few times. V gene TRBV3-1 (or the pseudogene TRBV3-2) combines with J gene TRBJ2-2; TRBD1 matches 8 bases. The CDR3 contains 16 residues. Germline V gene data show CDR1 as LGHDT and CDR2 as YNNKEL (reference sequence). With 4 bases clipped from V and 6 bases from J, the junction kept 10 bases outside the gene matches. Here the CDR3 DNA reads TGTGCCAGCAGCCTCTTCGGACAGGGCGCGGCCGGGGAGCTGTTTTTT. Its translation is CASSLFGQGAAGELFF.

The V call is TRBV7-2, the J call TRBJ2-1, with D maybe TRBD1 (6 bases). The germline V gene encodes CDR1 SGHTA and CDR2 FQGNSA. Trimming cost V 0 bases and J 8 bases, with 14 bases left between them. This CDR3 has 15 amino acids. DNA of the CDR3: TGTGCCAGCAGCTTAGCCTTGTCTGGGGGCGATGAGCAGTTCTTC. Translating gives CASSLALSGGDEQFF.

The gene calls are TRBV25-1 and TRBJ2-2; tentative D call: TRBD1 (7 bases). The CDR3 is made up of 14 amino acids. V was clipped by 4 bases and J by 5 bases, with 11 bases between them. The germline V gene encodes CDR1 MGHDK and CDR2 SYGVNS. As DNA, the CDR3 is TGTGCCAGCAGTGGACAGGGAGGTACCGGGGAGCTGTTTTTT. Translation: CASSGQGGTGELFF.

This clone occurred once. This rearrangement joins TRBV19 to TRBJ1-2; D is ambiguous. Germline CDR1 and CDR2: LNHDA and SQIVND (reference sequence). V shed 3 bases and J shed 5 bases, with 10 bases lying between them. The CDR3 length is 13 residues. The CDR3 region is CASSILPGYGYTF. Written as DNA, the CDR3 is TGTGCCAGTAGTATCCTCCCGGGTTATGGCTACACCTTC.

V is TRBV18 and J is TRBJ2-3, with 8 bases that match TRBD2. Germline CDR1 is KGHSH and CDR2 is LQKENI. Trimming removed 3 bases from V and 3 bases from J; junction bases left unmatched: 8. The CDR3 is 16 residues long. The DNA for the CDR3 is TGTGCCAGCTCACCTTACGGAGCGGGAGAGACAGATACGCAGTATTTT. Its protein product is CASSPYGAGETDTQYF.

The CDR3 spells CASSLGGHRTGNTIYF. In nucleotides, the CDR3 is TGCGCCAGCAGCTTGGGGGGACACAGGACGGGAAACACCATATATTTT. The chain recombines TRBV5-1 with TRBJ1-3; D is perhaps TRBD1 (6 bases). The CDR3 covers 16 residues. V was clipped by 0 bases and J by 4 bases, with 14 bases between them. Per the germline V gene, CDR1 is SGHRS and CDR2 is YFSETQ.

This clone was recorded a few times. The rearrangement uses TRBV28 and TRBJ1-5; maybe TRBD1 (5 bases). Germline V CDR1 and CDR2: MDHEN, SYDVKM. V lost 7 bases and J 8 bases, leaving 18 bases between the germline ends. The CDR3 loop spans 14 amino acids. The CDR3 sequence: CASTPAGTGEPQHF. The CDR3 DNA sequence: TGTGCCAGCACCCCGGCGGGGACTGGCGAGCCCCAGCATTTT.